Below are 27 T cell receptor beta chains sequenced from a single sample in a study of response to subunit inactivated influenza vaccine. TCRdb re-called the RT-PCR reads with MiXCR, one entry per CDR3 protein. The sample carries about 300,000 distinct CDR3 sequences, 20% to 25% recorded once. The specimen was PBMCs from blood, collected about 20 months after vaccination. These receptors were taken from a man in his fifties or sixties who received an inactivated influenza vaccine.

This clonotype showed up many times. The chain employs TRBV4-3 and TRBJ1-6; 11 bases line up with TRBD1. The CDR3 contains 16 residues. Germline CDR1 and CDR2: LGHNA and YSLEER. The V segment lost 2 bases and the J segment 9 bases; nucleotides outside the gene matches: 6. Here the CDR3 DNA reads TGCGCCAGCAGCCAATCCCCCGGGACAGGGGGTTCACCCCTCCACTTT. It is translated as CASSQSPGTGGSPLHF.

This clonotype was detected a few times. The CDR3 region is CASGVDRGVYGYTF. In nucleotides, the CDR3 is TGTGCCAGCGGGGTGGACAGAGGTGTCTATGGCTACACCTTC. The chain couples TRBV7-2 to TRBJ1-2, with D tentatively TRBD1 (6 bases). Germline assignment: CDR1 SGHTA and CDR2 FQGNSA. V lost 8 bases, J lost 4 bases, and 17 bases lay in between. This CDR3 is 14 amino acids long.

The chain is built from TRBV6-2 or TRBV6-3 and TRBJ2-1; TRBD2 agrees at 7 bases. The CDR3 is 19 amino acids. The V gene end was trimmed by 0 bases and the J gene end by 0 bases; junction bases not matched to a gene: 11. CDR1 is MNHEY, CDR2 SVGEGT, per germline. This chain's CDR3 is CASSYSILMGGSSYNEQFF. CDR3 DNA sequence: TGTGCCAGCAGTTACTCGATTCTGATGGGGGGGAGCTCCTACAATGAGCAGTTCTTC.

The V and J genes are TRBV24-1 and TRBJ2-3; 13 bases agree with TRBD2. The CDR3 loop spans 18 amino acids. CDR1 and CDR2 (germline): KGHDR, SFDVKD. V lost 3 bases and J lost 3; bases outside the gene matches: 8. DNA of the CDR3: TGTGCCACCAGTGATAAAAAGGGACTAGCGGGGTTAACAGATACGCAGTATTTT. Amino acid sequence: CATSDKKGLAGLTDTQYF.

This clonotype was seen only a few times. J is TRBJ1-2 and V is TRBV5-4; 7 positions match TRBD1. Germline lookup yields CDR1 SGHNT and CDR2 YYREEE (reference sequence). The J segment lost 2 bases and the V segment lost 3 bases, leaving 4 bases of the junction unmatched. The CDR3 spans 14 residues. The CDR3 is CASSWGTENYGYTF. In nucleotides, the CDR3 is TGTGCCAGCAGCTGGGGGACAGAAAACTATGGCTACACCTTC. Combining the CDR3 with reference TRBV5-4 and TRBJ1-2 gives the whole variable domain ETGVTQSPTHLIKTRGQQVTLRCSSQSGHNTVSWYQQALGQGPQFIFQYYREEENGRGNFPPRFSGLQFPNYSSELNVNALELDDSALYLCASSWGTENYGYTFGSGTRLTVV.

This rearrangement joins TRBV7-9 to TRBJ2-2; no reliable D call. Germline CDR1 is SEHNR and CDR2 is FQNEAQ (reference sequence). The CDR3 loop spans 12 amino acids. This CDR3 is CTHGSNTGELFF. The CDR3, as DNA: TGTACTCACGGATCGAACACCGGGGAGCTGTTTTTT.

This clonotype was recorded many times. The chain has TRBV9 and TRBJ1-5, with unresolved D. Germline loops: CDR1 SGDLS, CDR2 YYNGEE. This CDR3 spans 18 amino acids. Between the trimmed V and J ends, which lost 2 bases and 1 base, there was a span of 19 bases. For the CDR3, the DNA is TGTGCCAGCAGCGTCTGCGGACGAGGGAAAGGGAGCAATCAGCCCCAGCATTTT. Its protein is CASSVCGRGKGSNQPQHF.

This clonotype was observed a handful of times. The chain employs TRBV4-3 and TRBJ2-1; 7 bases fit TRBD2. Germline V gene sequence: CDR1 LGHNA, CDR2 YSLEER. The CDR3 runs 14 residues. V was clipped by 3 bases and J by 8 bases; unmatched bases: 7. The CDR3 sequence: CASSQIAGVDEQFF. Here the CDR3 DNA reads TGCGCCAGCAGCCAGATAGCGGGCGTGGATGAGCAGTTCTTC.

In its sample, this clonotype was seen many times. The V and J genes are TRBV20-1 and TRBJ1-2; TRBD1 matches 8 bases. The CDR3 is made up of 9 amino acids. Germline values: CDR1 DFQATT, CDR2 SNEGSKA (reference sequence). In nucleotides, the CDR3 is TGCATGGACAGGGAAGGCTACACCTTC. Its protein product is CMDREGYTF.

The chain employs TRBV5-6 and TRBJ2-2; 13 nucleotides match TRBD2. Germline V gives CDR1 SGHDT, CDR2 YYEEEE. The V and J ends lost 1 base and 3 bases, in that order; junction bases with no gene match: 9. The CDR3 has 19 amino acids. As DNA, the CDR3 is TGTGCCAGCAGCTTGCTGGGACCCGGACTAGCGGGAGACACCGGGGAGCTGTTTTTT. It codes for CASSLLGPGLAGDTGELFF.

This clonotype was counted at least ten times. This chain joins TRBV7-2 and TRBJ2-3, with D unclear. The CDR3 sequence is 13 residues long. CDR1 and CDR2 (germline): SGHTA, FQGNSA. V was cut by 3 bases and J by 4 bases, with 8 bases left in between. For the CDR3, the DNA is TGTGCCAGCAGCTTTTCCGTTGCAGATACGCAGTATTTT. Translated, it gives CASSFSVADTQYF.

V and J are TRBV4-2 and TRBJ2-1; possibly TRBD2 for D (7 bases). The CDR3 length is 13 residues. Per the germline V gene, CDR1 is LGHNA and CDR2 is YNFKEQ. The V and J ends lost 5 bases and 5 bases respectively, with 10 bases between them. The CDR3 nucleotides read TGTGCCAGCAGCGGGGGGGCGAACAATGAGCAGTTCTTC. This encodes CASSGGANNEQFF.

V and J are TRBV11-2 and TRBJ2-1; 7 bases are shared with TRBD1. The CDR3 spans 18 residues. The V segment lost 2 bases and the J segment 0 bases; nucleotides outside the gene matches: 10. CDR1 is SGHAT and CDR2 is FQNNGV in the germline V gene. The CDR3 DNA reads TGTGCCAGCAGCTTAAATGACAGGGCCCCTAGCTCCTACAATGAGCAGTTCTTC. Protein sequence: CASSLNDRAPSSYNEQFF.

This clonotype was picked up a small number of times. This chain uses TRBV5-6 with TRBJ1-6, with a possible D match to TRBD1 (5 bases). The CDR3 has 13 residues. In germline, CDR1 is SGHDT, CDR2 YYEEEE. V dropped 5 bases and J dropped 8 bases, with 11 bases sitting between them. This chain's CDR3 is CASSWGHDSPLHF. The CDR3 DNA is TGTGCCAGCAGTTGGGGCCATGATTCACCCCTCCACTTT. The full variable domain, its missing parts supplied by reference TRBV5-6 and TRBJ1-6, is DAGVTQSPTHLIKTRGQQVTLRCSPKSGHDTVSWYQQALGQGPQFIFQYYEEEERQRGNFPDRFSGHQFPNYSSELNVNALLLGDSALYLCASSWGHDSPLHFGNGTRLTVT.

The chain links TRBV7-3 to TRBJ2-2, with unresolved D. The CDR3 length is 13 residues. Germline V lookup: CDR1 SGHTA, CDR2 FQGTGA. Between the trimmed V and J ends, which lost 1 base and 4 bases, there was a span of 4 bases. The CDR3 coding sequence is TGTGCCAGCAGCTTAAGTTCCACCGGGGAGCTGTTTTTT. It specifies CASSLSSTGELFF.

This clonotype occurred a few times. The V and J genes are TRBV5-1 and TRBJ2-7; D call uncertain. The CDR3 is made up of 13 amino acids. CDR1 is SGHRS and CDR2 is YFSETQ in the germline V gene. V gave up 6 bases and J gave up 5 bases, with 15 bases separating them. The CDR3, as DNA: TGCGCCAGCAAAATGAGCCCCGGCGACGAGCAGTACTTC. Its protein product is CASKMSPGDEQYF.

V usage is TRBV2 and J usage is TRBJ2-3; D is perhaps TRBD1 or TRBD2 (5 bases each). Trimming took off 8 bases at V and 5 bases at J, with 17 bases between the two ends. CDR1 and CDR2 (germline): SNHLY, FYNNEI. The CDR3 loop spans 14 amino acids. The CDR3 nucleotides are TGTGCCAGCTGGGGGACGGGACCCAGAGATACGCAGTATTTT. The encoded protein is CASWGTGPRDTQYF.

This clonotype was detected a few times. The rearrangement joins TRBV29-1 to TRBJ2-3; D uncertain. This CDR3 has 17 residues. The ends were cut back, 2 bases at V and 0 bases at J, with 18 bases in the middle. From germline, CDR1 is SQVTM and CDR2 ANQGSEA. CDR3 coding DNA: TGCAGCGTTGAAAAGGGTTTCCCCCTCACTAGCACAGATACGCAGTATTTT. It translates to CSVEKGFPLTSTDTQYF.

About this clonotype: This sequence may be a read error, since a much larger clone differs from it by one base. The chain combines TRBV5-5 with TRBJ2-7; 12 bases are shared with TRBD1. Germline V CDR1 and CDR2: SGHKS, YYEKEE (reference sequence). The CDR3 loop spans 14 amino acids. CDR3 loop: CAISLGTGGSEQYF. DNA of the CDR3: TGTGCCATCAGCTTGGGGACAGGGGGCTCCGAGCAGTACTTC.

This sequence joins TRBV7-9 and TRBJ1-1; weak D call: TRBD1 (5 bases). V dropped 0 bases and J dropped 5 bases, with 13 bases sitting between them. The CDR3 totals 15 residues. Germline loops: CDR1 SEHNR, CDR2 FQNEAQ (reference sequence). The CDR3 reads CASSLASGVGTEAFF. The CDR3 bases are TGTGCCAGCAGCTTAGCGTCGGGGGTAGGGACTGAAGCTTTCTTT.

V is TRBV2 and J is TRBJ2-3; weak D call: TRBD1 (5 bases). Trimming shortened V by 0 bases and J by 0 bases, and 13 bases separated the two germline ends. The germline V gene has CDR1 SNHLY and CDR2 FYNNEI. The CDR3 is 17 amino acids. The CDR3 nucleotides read TGTGCCAGCAGTGAAGCGCTTTTGGGGCCCAGCACAGATACGCAGTATTTT. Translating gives CASSEALLGPSTDTQYF.

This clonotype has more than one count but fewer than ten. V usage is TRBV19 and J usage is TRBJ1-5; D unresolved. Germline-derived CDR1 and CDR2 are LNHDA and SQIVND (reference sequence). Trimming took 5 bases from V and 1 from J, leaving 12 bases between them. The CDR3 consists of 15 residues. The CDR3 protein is CASSVTGVSNQPQHF. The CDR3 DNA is TGTGCCAGTAGTGTCACGGGCGTGAGCAATCAGCCCCAGCATTTT.

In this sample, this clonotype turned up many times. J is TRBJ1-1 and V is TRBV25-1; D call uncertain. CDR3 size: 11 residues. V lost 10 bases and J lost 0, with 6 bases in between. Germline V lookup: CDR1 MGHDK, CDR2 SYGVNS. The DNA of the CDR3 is TGTGCCACGGCGGTGAACACTGAAGCTTTCTTT. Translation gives CATAVNTEAFF. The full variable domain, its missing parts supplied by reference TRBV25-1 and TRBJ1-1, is EADIYQTPRYLVIGTGKKITLECSQTMGHDKMYWYQQDPGMELHLIHYSYGVNSTEKGDLSSESTVSRIRTEHFPLTLESARPSHTSQYLCATAVNTEAFFGQGTRLTVV.

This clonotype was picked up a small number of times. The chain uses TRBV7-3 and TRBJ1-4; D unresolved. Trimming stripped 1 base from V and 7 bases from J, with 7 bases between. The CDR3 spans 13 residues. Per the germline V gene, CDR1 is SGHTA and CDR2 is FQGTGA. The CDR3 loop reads CASSLMHGEKLFF. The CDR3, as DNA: TGTGCCAGCAGCTTAATGCACGGTGAAAAACTGTTTTTT.

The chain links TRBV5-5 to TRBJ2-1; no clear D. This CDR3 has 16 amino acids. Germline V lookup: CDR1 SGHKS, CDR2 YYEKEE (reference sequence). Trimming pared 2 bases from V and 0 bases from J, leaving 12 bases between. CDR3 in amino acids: CASSFAPLYSYNEQFF. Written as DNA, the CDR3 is TGTGCCAGCAGCTTTGCGCCTCTCTACTCCTACAATGAGCAGTTCTTC.

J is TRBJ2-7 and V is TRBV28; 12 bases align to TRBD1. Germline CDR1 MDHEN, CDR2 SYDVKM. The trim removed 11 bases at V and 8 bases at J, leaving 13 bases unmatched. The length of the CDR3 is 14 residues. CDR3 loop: CACFSGTGGIKQYF. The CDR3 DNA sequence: TGTGCCTGCTTTTCCGGGACAGGGGGCATCAAGCAGTACTTC.

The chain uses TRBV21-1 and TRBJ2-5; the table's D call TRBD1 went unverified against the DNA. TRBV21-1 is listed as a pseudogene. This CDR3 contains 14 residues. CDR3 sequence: CASSKTGNAETQYF. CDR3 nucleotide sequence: TGTGCCAGCAGCAAAACAGGGAATGCGGAGACCCAGTACTTC.